The clone carrying this T cell receptor (beta chain) has at least ten counts. The antigen remains undetermined. This specimen belongs to a study of T cells after yellow fever vaccination. Background on the study: The authors prepared low-cell-number fractions using SMART-Seq v4 Ultra Low Input.

Germline V gene lookup returns CDR1 MGHRA and CDR2 YSYEKL. The V and J ends lost 2 bases and 1 base, in that order; junction bases with no gene match: 4. The CDR3 contains 15 residues. MiXCR, run by TCRdb on the 5' RACE reads, gives a single entry per CDR3 protein. The sample lists 50,000 to 75,000 distinct CDR3 sequences; 7.1% were seen once. Study-wide results and caveats: The study noted that FACS-sorted repertoires could contain abundant clonotypes contaminating from the bulk population. Though weaker, the secondary response peaked faster, on day 5 versus 15. Post-booster repertoires again held most primary-vaccination clones (approximately 96% CD4, 75% to 90% CD8).

The chain recombines TRBV4-1 with TRBJ1-1; 7 nucleotides line up with TRBD1. This sequence was found in a man between 18 and 35 years old who received the YFV17D yellow fever vaccine. Material: CD8+ T cells sorted from PBMCs, obtained on the day of the first yellow fever vaccination. The CDR3 nucleotides are TGCGCCAGCAGCCAATCGACAGGGAGGAACACTGAAGCTTTCTTT. Protein sequence: CASSQSTGRNTEAFF.